A selection of T cell receptor beta chains follows, all from one sample in a study of OX40 agonist ivuxolimab in advanced cancers. TCRdb's copy holds only in-frame clones and misses some; the assay was immunoSEQ multiplex PCR. The top ten hold 32% of the sample, which has approximately 25,000 clones, 81% seen once. This sample comprised CD4+ or CD8+ T cells sorted from blood, obtained in a trial of the OX40 agonist ivuxolimab. These receptors all come from an adult with an advanced solid tumor such as melanoma, head and neck, liver or kidney cancer. Both conserved end residues are part of each CDR3. Fields, in order: clone size, D gene, V gene, J gene, CDR3 protein, CDR3 DNA. A D gene is named only where the DNA matches it firmly. Clone size is stated in some rows and not others, as once, few, many or a class when expanded.

>.|TRBD1|TRBV19|TRBJ2-7
CASSPSLQGIYEQYF
TGTGCCAGTAGTCCGAGCTTACAGGGGATCTACGAGCAGTACTTC
>.|TRBD1|TRBV5-4|TRBJ1-2
CASSLFPGQASYTF
TGTGCCAGCAGCTTGTTCCCGGGACAGGCCTCCTACACCTTC
>.|TRBD2|TRBV7-8|TRBJ2-1
CASSSPLAGVYNEQFF
TGTGCCAGCAGCTCTCCCCTAGCGGGAGTATACAATGAGCAGTTCTTC
>few|.|TRBV11-1|TRBJ2-5
CASSLTVGGETQYF
TGTGCCAGCAGCTTGACTGTGGGTGGCGAGACCCAGTACTTC
>.|.|TRBV7-8|TRBJ1-6
CASSLSRIYNSPLHF
TGTGCCAGCAGCTTATCGCGGATCTATAATTCACCCCTCCACTTT
>.|.|TRBV21-1|TRBJ1-2
CASSKVIKIYYGYTF
TGTGCCAGCAGCAAAGTGATAAAGATTTACTATGGCTACACCTTC
>.|.|TRBV5-1|TRBJ1-4
CASSPGPGTSGEKLFF
TGCGCCAGCAGTCCGGGGCCGGGGACCTCGGGTGAAAAACTGTTTTTT
>.|.|TRBV6-1|TRBJ1-2
CASSGTYYGYTF
TGTGCCAGCAGTGGGACGTACTATGGCTACACCTTC
>.|.|TRBV7-9|TRBJ1-2
CASSLDIPIENYGYTF
TGTGCCAGCAGCTTAGACATACCCATAGAAAACTATGGCTACACCTTC
>.|.|TRBV6-5|TRBJ2-7
CASSPSKGLYEQYF
TGTGCCAGCAGTCCCTCTAAGGGACTCTACGAGCAGTACTTC
>.|TRBD1|TRBV6-5|TRBJ1-5
CASSLHRGSNQPQHF
TGTGCCAGCAGTCTACACAGGGGAAGCAATCAGCCCCAGCATTTT
>.|.|TRBV5-1|TRBJ2-4
CASSFASFENIQYF
TGCGCCAGCAGCTTCGCTAGCTTTGAAAACATTCAGTACTTC
>.|TRBD2|TRBV6-4|TRBJ2-1
CASSETSDTYNEQFF
TGTGCCAGCAGTGAGACTAGCGACACATACAATGAGCAGTTCTTC
>few|TRBD1|TRBV5-1|TRBJ1-1
CASSFRTFDRDGTEAFF
TGCGCCAGCAGCTTCCGGACTTTTGACAGGGATGGGACTGAAGCTTTCTTT
>.|TRBD2|TRBV13|TRBJ2-1
CVSSQDGTSGGSLYNEQFF
TGTGTCAGCAGCCAGGACGGGACTAGCGGGGGATCCCTCTACAATGAGCAGTTCTTC
>.|TRBD1|TRBV27|TRBJ1-5
CASSPYYSGGHQPQHF
TGTGCCAGCAGCCCTTACTACTCAGGGGGCCACCAGCCCCAGCATTTT
>.|TRBD2|TRBV19|TRBJ2-1
CASSIRLAGIYNEQFF
TGTGCCAGTAGTATACGTCTAGCGGGCATCTACAATGAGCAGTTCTTC
>.|TRBD1|TRBV4-1|TRBJ1-6
CASSQTGTGNSPLHF
TGCGCCAGCAGCCAAACCGGGACAGGGAATTCACCCCTCCACTTT
>.|.|TRBV27|TRBJ2-7
CASSKSAAGRFEQYF
TGTGCCAGCAGCAAATCCGCTGCGGGACGTTTTGAGCAGTACTTC
>.|.|TRBV9|TRBJ2-5
CASTAVGSGETQYF
TGTGCCAGCACCGCCGTTGGTTCTGGCGAGACCCAGTACTTC
>.|TRBD1|TRBV7-6|TRBJ2-2
CASSFGLPGQTNTGELFF
TGTGCCAGCAGCTTTGGATTACCGGGACAGACGAACACCGGGGAGCTGTTTTTT
>.|.|TRBV15|TRBJ1-4
CATSRDFGREKEKLFF
TGTGCCACCAGCAGAGATTTTGGTCGGGAAAAGGAAAAACTGTTTTTT
>.|TRBD1|TRBV11-2|TRBJ2-1
CASSSGQFSYNEQFF
TGTGCCAGCAGCTCGGGACAGTTCTCCTACAATGAGCAGTTCTTC
>.|.|TRBV9|TRBJ1-5
CASSVGGVGQPQHF
TGTGCCAGCAGCGTAGGAGGGGTAGGGCAGCCCCAGCATTTT
>.|TRBD1|TRBV10-3|TRBJ2-1
CAISEGQDPYNEQFF
TGTGCCATCAGTGAGGGACAGGACCCGTACAATGAGCAGTTCTTC
>.|TRBD2|TRBV29-1|TRBJ2-1
CSVEPGGAYNEQFF
TGCAGCGTTGAACCGGGAGGAGCCTACAATGAGCAGTTCTTC
>few|.|TRBV14|TRBJ2-3
CASSQDNYREYGSDTQYF
TGTGCCAGCAGCCAAGACAATTACCGGGAATACGGGTCAGATACGCAGTATTTT
>few|.|TRBV30|TRBJ1-1
CAWSMGGENTEAFF
TGTGCCTGGAGTATGGGGGGCGAGAACACTGAAGCTTTCTTT
>once|.|TRBV5-4|TRBJ1-4
CASSLGAPGEKLFF
TGTGCCAGCAGCTTAGGGGCGCCCGGTGAAAAACTGTTTTTT
>medium-sized|.|TRBV4-1|TRBJ2-3
CASSQEQLRPTSTDTQYF
TGCGCCAGCAGCCAAGAACAGCTTAGACCGACTAGCACAGATACGCAGTATTTT
>.|.|TRBV2|TRBJ2-7
CAGAAGTSYEQYF
TGTGCCGGCGCGGCAGGGACCTCCTACGAGCAGTACTTC
>.|.|TRBV7-6|TRBJ1-6
CASSLASTFGSPLHF
TGTGCCAGCAGCTTGGCCAGTACTTTTGGGTCACCCCTCCACTTT
>.|.|TRBV28|TRBJ2-2
CASSLLVAPGELFF
TGTGCCAGCAGTTTATTGGTAGCGCCCGGGGAGCTGTTTTTT
>.|TRBD2|TRBV2|TRBJ2-5
CASSGSSGRGPIRPQYF
TGTGCCAGCAGTGGATCTAGCGGTAGAGGCCCAATCAGACCCCAGTACTTC
>.|.|TRBV10-3|TRBJ2-7
CAISRTGRVYEQYF
TGTGCCATCAGTAGGACAGGGAGGGTTTACGAGCAGTACTTC
>.|.|TRBV4-1|TRBJ2-1
CASSQGNEQFF
TGCGCCAGCAGCCAAGGCAATGAGCAGTTCTTC
>.|.|TRBV9|TRBJ1-3
CASSVGSGATQGNTIYF
TGTGCCAGCAGCGTAGGGTCAGGGGCAACCCAAGGAAACACCATATATTTT
>once|TRBD1|TRBV7-9|TRBJ2-4
CASSLAGTGGAKNIQYF
TGTGCCAGCAGCTTAGCCGGGACAGGGGGAGCCAAAAACATTCAGTACTTC
>.|.|TRBV4-1|TRBJ1-2
CASSQDGAGSNYGYTF
TGCGCCAGCAGCCAAGATGGAGCAGGGTCCAACTATGGCTACACCTTC
>few|.|TRBV2|TRBJ1-1
CASILGGSTEAFF
TGTGCCAGCATTCTAGGGGGAAGCACTGAAGCTTTCTTT
>.|.|TRBV7-9|TRBJ2-7
CASSLSGARGYEQYF
TGTGCCAGCAGCTTGTCTGGTGCCAGGGGCTACGAGCAGTACTTC
>.|.|TRBV14|TRBJ1-6
CASSQRDTLFYNSPLHF
TGTGCCAGCAGCCAACGGGACACATTATTCTATAATTCACCCCTCCACTTT
>once|TRBD1|TRBV6-5|TRBJ1-2
CASSYRQGYGYTF
TGTGCCAGCAGTTATAGACAGGGCTATGGCTACACCTTC
>.|.|TRBV11-3|TRBJ2-7
CASSLYSTQFYEQYF
TGTGCCAGCAGCTTGTATAGTACCCAATTCTACGAGCAGTACTTC
>.|TRBD1|TRBV19|TRBJ1-4
CASSFGTGIEKLFF
TGTGCCAGTAGTTTCGGGACAGGGATAGAAAAACTGTTTTTT
>few|.|TRBV21-1|TRBJ1-6
CASSPRGTNSPLHF
TGTGCCAGCAGCCCCCGGGGCACTAATTCACCCCTCCACTTT
>.|.|TRBV6-5|TRBJ1-5
CASSTDGYQPQHF
TGTGCCAGCAGTACGGACGGATATCAGCCCCAGCATTTT
>medium-sized|.|TRBV28|TRBJ2-7
CASSSGLTYEQYF
TGTGCCAGCAGCTCGGGACTCACCTACGAGCAGTACTTC
>.|TRBD2|TRBV27|TRBJ2-1
CASTQFAGGNEQFF
TGTGCCAGCACCCAGTTCGCGGGAGGCAATGAGCAGTTCTTC
>.|.|TRBV2|TRBJ1-5
CASREDNSNQPQHF
TGTGCCAGCAGGGAAGATAATAGCAATCAGCCCCAGCATTTT
>.|.|TRBV28|TRBJ1-2
CASSFDAANYGYTF
TGTGCCAGCAGTTTCGATGCAGCCAACTATGGCTACACCTTC
>.|TRBD2|TRBV19|TRBJ2-2
CASSIGGGAGELFF
TGTGCCAGTAGTATCGGCGGGGGGGCCGGGGAGCTGTTTTTT
>.|.|TRBV9|TRBJ1-2
CASSPGEAGRSYGYTF
TGTGCCAGCAGTCCGGGAGAGGCAGGGAGGAGTTATGGCTACACCTTC
>.|.|TRBV13|TRBJ1-2
CAARELLGYTF
TGTGCCGCCCGGGAGCTGCTAGGCTACACCTTC
>.|.|TRBV6-1|TRBJ2-3
CASSEILASTDTQYF
TGTGCCAGCAGTGAAATTCTAGCAAGCACAGATACGCAGTATTTT
>.|.|TRBV11-2|TRBJ2-1
CASSLAPGPYYNEQFF
TGTGCCAGCAGCTTAGCCCCAGGGCCTTACTACAATGAGCAGTTCTTC
>.|.|TRBV19|TRBJ1-5
CASRRVDTGNQPQHF
TGTGCCAGTAGGAGGGTGGACACTGGCAATCAGCCCCAGCATTTT
>.|.|TRBV19|TRBJ2-7
CASSIRTAYEQYF
TGTGCCAGTAGTATCCGGACAGCCTACGAGCAGTACTTC
>few|TRBD2|TRBV9|TRBJ2-7
CASSVGSGSSSEQYF
TGTGCCAGCAGCGTAGGGAGCGGGAGTTCTAGCGAGCAGTACTTC